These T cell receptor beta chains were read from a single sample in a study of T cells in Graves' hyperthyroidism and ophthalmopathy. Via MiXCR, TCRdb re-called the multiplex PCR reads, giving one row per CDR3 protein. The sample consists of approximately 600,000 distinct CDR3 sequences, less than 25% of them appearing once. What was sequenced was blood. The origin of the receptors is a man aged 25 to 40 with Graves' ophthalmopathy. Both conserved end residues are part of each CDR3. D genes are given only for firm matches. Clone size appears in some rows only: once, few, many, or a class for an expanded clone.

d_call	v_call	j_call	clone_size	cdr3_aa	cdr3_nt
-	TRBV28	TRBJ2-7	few	CASKAGDIYEQYF	TGTGCCAGCAAAGCCGGGGACATCTACGAGCAGTACTTC
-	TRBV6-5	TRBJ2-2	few	CASSYGPPGTGELFF	TGTGCCAGCAGTTACGGACCCCCGGGCACCGGGGAGCTGTTTTTT
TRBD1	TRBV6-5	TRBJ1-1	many	CASSYGQGNTEAFF	TGTGCCAGCAGTTACGGACAGGGGAACACTGAAGCTTTCTTT
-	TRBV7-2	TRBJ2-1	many	CASSLGASNEQFF	TGTGCCAGCAGCTTAGGGGCTAGCAATGAGCAGTTCTTC
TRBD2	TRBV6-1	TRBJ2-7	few	CASRLSGSYEQYF	TGTGCCAGCAGGCTAAGCGGGAGCTACGAGCAGTACTTC
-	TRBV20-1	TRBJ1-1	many	CSARLGGAGTEAFF	TGCAGTGCCCGTTTGGGGGGGGCTGGCACTGAAGCTTTCTTT
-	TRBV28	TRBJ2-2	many	CASSLPQGNTGELFF	TGTGCCAGCAGTTTGCCTCAAGGGAACACCGGGGAGCTGTTTTTT
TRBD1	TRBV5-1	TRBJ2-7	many	CASRKGGQGTREQYF	TGCGCCAGCCGAAAGGGGGGACAGGGGACCAGGGAGCAGTACTTC
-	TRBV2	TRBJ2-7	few	CASSEMGGTGYEQYF	TGTGCCAGCAGTGAAATGGGGGGTACAGGGTACGAGCAGTACTTC
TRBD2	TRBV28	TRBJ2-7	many	CASSLPTSGSNYEQYF	TGTGCCAGCAGTTTACCTACTAGCGGGAGTAACTACGAGCAGTACTTC
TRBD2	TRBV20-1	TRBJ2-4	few	CSAREGLAGAKNIQYF	TGCAGTGCTAGAGAGGGACTAGCGGGAGCCAAAAACATTCAGTACTTC
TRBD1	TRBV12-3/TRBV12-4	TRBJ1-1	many	CASRGGQGNEAFF	TGTGCCAGCAGAGGAGGACAGGGGAATGAAGCTTTCTTT
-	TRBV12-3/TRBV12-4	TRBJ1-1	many	CASSPLGSTEAFF	TGTGCCAGCAGTCCCCTAGGGAGCACTGAAGCTTTCTTT
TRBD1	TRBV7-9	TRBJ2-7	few	CASSFMTGEEQYF	TGTGCCAGCAGCTTCATGACAGGGGAAGAGCAGTACTTC
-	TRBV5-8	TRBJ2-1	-	CASSLPYSEQFF	TGTGCCAGCAGCTTGCCGTATTCTGAGCAGTTCTTC
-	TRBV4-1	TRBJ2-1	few	CASSQEGSPGYEQFF	TGCGCCAGCAGCCAAGAAGGGTCCCCCGGGTATGAGCAGTTCTTC
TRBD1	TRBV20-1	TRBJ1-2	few	CSARPGTATLGGYTF	TGCAGTGCGCGGCCCGGGACAGCAACATTGGGTGGCTACACCTTC
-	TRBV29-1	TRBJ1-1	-	CSVTGVTTLNTEAFF	TGCAGCGTTACGGGGGTCACTACCTTAAACACTGAAGCTTTCTTT
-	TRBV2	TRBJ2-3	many	CASSGLYTQYF	TGTGCCAGCAGTGGGCTTTATACGCAGTATTTT
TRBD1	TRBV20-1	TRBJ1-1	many	CSAKDRDSNTEAFF	TGCAGTGCAAAAGACCGGGACAGTAACACTGAAGCTTTCTTT
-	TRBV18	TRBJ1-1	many	CASSATQNTEAFF	TGTGCCAGCTCCGCAACCCAGAACACTGAAGCTTTCTTT
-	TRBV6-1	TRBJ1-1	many	CASSFGQMNTEAFF	TGTGCCAGCAGTTTCGGGCAGATGAACACTGAAGCTTTCTTT
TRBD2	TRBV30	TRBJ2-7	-	CAWSVRRTSGRPSDEQYF	TGTGCCTGGAGTGTACGTCGGACTAGCGGGAGGCCGTCTGACGAGCAGTACTTC
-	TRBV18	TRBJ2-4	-	CASSPGPGSQNIQYF	TGTGCCAGCTCACCAGGACCGGGTTCTCAAAACATTCAGTACTTC
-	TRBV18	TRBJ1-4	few	CASSPGARSEKLFF	TGTGCCAGCTCCCCAGGGGCGCGGAGTGAAAAACTGTTTTTT
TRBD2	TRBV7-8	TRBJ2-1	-	CASSLRGGGYNEQFF	TGTGCCAGCAGCTTAAGGGGCGGGGGATACAATGAGCAGTTCTTC
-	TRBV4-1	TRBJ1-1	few	CASSQEPGVNTEAFF	TGCGCCAGCAGCCAAGAACCAGGGGTGAACACTGAAGCTTTCTTT
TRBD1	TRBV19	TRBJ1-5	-	CASSARQGRQPQHF	TGTGCCAGTAGTGCACGACAGGGGAGGCAGCCCCAGCATTTT
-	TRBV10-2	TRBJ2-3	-	CASSELVNKADTQYF	TGCGCCAGCAGTGAGTTGGTTAATAAGGCAGATACGCAGTATTTT
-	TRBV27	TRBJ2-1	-	CASSFLVPNSYNEQFF	TGTGCCAGCAGTTTTCTGGTACCGAACAGCTACAATGAGCAGTTCTTC